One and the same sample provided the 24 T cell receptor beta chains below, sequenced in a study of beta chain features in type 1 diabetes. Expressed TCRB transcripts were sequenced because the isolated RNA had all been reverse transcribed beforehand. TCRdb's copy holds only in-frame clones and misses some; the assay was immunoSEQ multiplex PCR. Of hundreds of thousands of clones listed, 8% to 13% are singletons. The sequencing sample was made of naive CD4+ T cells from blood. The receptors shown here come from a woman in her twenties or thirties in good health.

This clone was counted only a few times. CDR3 nucleotides: TGCGCCAGCAGCCAAGTAAGAACAGGGGCAGCTTTCTTT. Translating gives CASSQVRTGAAFF. The chain is built from TRBV4-3 and TRBJ1-1; 7 bases are shared with TRBD1. Germline trimming cut 1 base from V and 10 bases from J; bases unmatched to any gene: 6. From germline, CDR1 is LGHNA and CDR2 YSLEER. The CDR3 covers 13 residues.

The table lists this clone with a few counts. The CDR3 DNA is TGTGCCAGCAGTTTTGTAGGGGGCAATGAAAAACTGTTTTTT. Translation gives CASSFVGGNEKLFF. This chain joins TRBV28 and TRBJ1-4; 7 bases align to TRBD1. Trimming took 3 bases from V and 5 from J; bases not matched to a gene: 3. CDR3 size: 14 residues. CDR1 MDHEN and CDR2 SYDVKM come from the germline V gene.

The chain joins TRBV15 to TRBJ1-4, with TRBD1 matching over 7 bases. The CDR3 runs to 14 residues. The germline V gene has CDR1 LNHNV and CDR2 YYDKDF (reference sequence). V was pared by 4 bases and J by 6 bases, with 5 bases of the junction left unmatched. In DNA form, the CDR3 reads TGTGCCACCAGCACGGACAGGAGATATGAAAAACTGTTTTTT. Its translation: CATSTDRRYEKLFF.

The chain's CDR3 is CASQDGLAGSTGELFF. CDR3 DNA: TGTGCCAGCCAAGATGGACTAGCGGGGTCCACCGGGGAGCTGTTTTTT. The chain recombines TRBV7-2 with TRBJ2-2; TRBD2 aligns across 12 bases. Looked up from germline, CDR1 is SGHTA and CDR2 is FQGNSA. The CDR3 is 16 amino acids. The J segment lost 4 bases and the V segment lost 8 bases, leaving 8 bases of the junction unmatched.

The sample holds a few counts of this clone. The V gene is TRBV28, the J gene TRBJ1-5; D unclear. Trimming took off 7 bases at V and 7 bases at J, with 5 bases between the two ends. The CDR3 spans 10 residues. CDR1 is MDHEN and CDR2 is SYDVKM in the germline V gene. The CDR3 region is CASNTQPQHF. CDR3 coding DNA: TGTGCCAGCAACACCCAGCCCCAGCATTTT.

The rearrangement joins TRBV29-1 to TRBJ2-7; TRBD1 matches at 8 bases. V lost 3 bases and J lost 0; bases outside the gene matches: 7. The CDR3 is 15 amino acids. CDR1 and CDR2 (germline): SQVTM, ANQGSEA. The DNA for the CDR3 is TGCAGCGTTGACCGCGGACAGGGTGGCTCCTACGAGCAGTACTTC. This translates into CSVDRGQGGSYEQYF.

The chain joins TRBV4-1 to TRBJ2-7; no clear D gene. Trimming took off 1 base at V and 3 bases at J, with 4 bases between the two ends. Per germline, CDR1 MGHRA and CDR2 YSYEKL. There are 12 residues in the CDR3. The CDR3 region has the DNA TGCGCCAGCAGCCAAGGAGGCTACGAGCAGTACTTC. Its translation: CASSQGGYEQYF.

The CDR3 sequence: CASSPGSGETQYF. Here the CDR3 DNA reads TGTGCCAGCAGCCCAGGAAGCGGCGAGACCCAGTACTTC. J is TRBJ2-5 and V is TRBV7-9; D perhaps matches TRBD2 (5 bases). The CDR3 is made up of 13 amino acids. V lost 5 bases to trimming and J lost 5 bases, with 12 bases between them. Germline lookup yields CDR1 SEHNR and CDR2 FQNEAQ (reference sequence).

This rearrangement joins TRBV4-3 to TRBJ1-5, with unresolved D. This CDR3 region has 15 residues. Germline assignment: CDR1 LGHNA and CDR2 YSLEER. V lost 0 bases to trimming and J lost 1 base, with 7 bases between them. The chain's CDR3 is CASSQDAGSNQPQHF. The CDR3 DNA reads TGCGCCAGCAGCCAAGATGCGGGGAGCAATCAGCCCCAGCATTTT.

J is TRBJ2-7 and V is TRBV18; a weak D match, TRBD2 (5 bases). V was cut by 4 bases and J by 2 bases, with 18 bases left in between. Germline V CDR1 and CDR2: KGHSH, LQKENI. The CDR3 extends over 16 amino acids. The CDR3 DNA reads TGTGCCAGCTCACTTGTGGAGGCCCGCGAGACCTACGAGCAGTACTTC. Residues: CASSLVEARETYEQYF.

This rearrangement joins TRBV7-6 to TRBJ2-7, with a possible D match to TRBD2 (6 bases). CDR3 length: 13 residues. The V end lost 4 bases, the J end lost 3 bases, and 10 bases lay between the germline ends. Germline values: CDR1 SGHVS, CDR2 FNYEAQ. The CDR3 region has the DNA TGTGCCAGCAGCTACCGGGAGAGCTACGAGCAGTACTTC. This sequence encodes CASSYRESYEQYF.

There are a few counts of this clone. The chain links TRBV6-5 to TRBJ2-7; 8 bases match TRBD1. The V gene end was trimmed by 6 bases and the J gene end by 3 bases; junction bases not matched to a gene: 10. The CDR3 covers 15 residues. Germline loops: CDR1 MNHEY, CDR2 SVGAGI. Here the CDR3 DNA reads TGTGCCAGCAGACCGACTCGCGACAGGGGCTACGAGCAGTACTTC. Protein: CASRPTRDRGYEQYF.

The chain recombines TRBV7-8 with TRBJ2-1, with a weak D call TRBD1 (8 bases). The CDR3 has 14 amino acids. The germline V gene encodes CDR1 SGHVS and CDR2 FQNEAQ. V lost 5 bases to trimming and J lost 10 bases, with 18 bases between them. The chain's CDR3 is CASSAGTGGEEQFF. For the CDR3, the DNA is TGTGCCAGCAGCGCGGGAACAGGGGGGGAAGAGCAGTTCTTC.

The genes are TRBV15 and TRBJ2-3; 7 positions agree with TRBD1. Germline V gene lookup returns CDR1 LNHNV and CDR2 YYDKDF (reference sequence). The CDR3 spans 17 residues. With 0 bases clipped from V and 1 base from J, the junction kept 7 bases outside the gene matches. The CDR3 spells CATSRDPTGSGTDTQYF. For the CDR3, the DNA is TGTGCCACCAGCAGAGATCCGACAGGGAGTGGCACAGATACGCAGTATTTT.

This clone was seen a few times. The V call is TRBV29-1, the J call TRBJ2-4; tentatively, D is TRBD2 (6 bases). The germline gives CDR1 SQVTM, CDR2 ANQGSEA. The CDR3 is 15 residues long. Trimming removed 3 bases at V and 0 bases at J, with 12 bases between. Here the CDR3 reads CSVEMGGRAKNIQYF. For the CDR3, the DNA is TGCAGCGTTGAGATGGGAGGTCGAGCCAAAAACATTCAGTACTTC.

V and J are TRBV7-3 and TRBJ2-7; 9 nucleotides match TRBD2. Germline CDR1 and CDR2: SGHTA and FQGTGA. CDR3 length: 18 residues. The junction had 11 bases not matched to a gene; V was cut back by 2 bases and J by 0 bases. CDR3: CASSLGPPQAGGSYEQYF. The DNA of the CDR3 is TGTGCCAGCAGCTTAGGTCCCCCTCAAGCGGGAGGCTCCTACGAGCAGTACTTC. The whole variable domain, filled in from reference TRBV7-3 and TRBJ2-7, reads GAGVSQTPSNKVTEKGKYVELRCDPISGHTALYWYRQSLGQGPEFLIYFQGTGAADDSGLPNDRFFAVRPEGSVSTLKIQRTERGDSAVYLCASSLGPPQAGGSYEQYFGPGTRLTVT.

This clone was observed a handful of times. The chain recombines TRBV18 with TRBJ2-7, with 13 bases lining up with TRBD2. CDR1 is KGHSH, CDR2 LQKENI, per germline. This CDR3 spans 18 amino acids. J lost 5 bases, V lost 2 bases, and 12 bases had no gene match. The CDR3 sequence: CASSPVSQRLAGGHEQYF. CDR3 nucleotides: TGTGCCAGCTCACCAGTTTCCCAGAGACTAGCGGGAGGTCACGAGCAGTACTTC.

In nucleotides, the CDR3 is TGTGCCAGCAGAAATTTAGCGGGAACAGGAGAGACCCAGTACTTC. It encodes CASRNLAGTGETQYF. This chain uses TRBV25-1 with TRBJ2-5; 8 bases fit TRBD2. With V trimmed by 6 bases and J by 4 bases, 10 bases remained unmatched. This CDR3 comprises 15 residues. CDR1 MGHDK and CDR2 SYGVNS come from the germline V gene.

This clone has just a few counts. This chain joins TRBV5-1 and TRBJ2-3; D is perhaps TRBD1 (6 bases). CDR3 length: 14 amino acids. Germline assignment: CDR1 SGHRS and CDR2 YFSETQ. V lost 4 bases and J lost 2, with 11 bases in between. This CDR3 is CASSESGHTDTQYF. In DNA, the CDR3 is TGCGCCAGCAGCGAATCGGGACACACAGATACGCAGTATTTT.

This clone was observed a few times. Written as DNA, the CDR3 is TGTGCCTGGAGTTCCTGGACTAGTCTGGGCAATGAGCAGTTCTTC. Protein sequence: CAWSSWTSLGNEQFF. The chain combines TRBV30 with TRBJ2-1, with TRBD2 matching over 7 bases. CDR3 size: 15 residues. The V and J ends lost 2 bases and 6 bases, in that order; junction bases with no gene match: 10. Looked up from germline, CDR1 is GTSNPN and CDR2 is SVGIG (reference sequence).

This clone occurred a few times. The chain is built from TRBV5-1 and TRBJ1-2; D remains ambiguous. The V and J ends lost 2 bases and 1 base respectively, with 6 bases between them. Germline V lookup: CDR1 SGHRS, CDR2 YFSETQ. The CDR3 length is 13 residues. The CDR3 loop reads CASSFGSNYGYTF. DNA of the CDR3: TGCGCCAGCAGCTTTGGGAGTAACTATGGCTACACCTTC.

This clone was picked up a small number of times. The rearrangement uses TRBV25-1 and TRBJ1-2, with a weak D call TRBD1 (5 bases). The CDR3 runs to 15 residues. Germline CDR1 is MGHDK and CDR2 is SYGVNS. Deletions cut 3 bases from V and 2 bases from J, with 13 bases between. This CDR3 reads CASSDRPGMNYGYTF. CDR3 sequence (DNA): TGTGCCAGCAGTGATAGGCCAGGGATGAACTATGGCTACACCTTC.

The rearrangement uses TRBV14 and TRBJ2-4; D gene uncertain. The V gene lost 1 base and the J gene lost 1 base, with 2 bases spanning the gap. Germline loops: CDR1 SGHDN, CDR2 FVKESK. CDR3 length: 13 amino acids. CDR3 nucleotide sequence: TGTGCCAGCAGCCAAGCGGCCAAAAACATTCAGTACTTC. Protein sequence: CASSQAAKNIQYF.

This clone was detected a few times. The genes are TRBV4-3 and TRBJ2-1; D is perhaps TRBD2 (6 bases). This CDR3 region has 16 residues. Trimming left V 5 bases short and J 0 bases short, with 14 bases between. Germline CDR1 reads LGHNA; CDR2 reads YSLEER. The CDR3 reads CASSSGLSLSYNEQFF. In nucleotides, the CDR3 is TGCGCCAGCAGCTCCGGACTATCACTCTCCTACAATGAGCAGTTCTTC.